This T cell receptor beta chain was sequenced in a study of vaccination effects on CD4 cells after COVID-19. Trimming removed 3 bases from V and 7 bases from J, with 4 bases in between. The CDR3 has 12 amino acids. Germline V gene data show CDR1 as MNHEY and CDR2 as SMNVEV (reference sequence). Antigen-specific CD4+ T cells were expanded with viral peptide pools in the ViraFEST assay before sequencing. Following 10 days of culture, CD4+ T cells were isolated. This person caught SARS-CoV-2 sometime from March to December 2020, and PCR testing confirmed the infection. Participants completed two doses of the BNT162b2 or mRNA-1273 vaccine. The sample holds a few counts of this clone. The antigen is unknown. Whole-study findings and limits: There was marked clonal contraction among infection- and vaccine-induced clones late after vaccination.

The protocol was immunoSEQ multiplex PCR, while the TCRdb copy is restricted to in-frame clones and leaves out a portion. The data hold roughly 15,000 clones, with approximately 82% observed a single time. This clonotype originated in a human donor who had a prior SARS-CoV-2 infection. Material: CD4+ T cells from PBMCs cultured with SARS-CoV-2 spike peptides, obtained after COVID-19 vaccination. This rearrangement joins TRBV27 to TRBJ1-6; D not certain. The CDR3 bases are TGTGCCAGCAGTTTCCGAAATTCACCCCTCCACTTT. As protein: CASSFRNSPLHF.